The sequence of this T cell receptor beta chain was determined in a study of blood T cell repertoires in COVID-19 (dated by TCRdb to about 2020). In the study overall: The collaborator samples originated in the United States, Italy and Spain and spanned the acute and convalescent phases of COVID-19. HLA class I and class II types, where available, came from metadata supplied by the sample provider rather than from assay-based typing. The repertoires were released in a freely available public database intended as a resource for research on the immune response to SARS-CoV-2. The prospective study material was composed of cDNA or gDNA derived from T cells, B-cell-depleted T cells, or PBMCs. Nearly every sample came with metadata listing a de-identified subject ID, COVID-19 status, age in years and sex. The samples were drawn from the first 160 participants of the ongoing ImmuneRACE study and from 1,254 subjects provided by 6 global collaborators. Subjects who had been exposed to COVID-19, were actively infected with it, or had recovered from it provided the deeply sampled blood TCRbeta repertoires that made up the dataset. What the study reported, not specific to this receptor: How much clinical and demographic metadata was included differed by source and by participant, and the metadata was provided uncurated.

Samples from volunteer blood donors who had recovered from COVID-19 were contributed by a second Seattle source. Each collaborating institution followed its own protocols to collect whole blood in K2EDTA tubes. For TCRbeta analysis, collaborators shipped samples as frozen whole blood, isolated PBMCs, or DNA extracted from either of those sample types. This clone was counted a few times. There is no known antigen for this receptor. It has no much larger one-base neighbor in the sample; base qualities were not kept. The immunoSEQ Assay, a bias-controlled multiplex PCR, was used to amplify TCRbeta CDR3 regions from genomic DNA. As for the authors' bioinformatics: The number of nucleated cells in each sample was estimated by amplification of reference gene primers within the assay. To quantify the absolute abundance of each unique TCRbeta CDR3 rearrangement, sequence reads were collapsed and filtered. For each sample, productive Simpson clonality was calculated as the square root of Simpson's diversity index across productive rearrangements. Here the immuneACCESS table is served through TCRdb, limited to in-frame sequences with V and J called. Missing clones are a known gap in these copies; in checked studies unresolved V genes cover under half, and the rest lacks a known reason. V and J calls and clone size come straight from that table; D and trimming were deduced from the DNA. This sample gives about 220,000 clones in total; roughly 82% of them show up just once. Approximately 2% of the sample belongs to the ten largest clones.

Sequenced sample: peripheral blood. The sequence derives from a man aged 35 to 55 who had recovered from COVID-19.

The CDR3 protein: CASSQDIWTGGSYEQYF. The DNA reads TGCGCCAGCAGCCAAGATATTTGGACAGGGGGCTCGTACGAGCAGTACTTC. This receptor chain uses TRBV4-1 and TRBJ2-7, and 11 junctional nucleotides match TRBD1. The germline V end is reduced by 0 bases and the J end by 4 bases; junction bases left unmatched: 8. The CDR3, from cysteine to phenylalanine, totals 17 residues. Of the read, only the CDR3 DNA is kept; its 51 bases are in frame from base 1. CDR1 and CDR2 are drawn from the germline V gene: MGHRA, YSYEKL.